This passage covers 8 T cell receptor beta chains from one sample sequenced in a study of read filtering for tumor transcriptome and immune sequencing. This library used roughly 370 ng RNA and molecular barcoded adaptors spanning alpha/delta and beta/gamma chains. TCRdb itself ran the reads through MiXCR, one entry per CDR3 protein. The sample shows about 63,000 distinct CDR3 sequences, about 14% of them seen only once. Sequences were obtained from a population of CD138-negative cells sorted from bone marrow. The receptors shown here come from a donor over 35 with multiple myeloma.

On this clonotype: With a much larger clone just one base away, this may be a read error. CDR3 sequence (DNA): TGTGCCTGGAGTGTACTACCGCAGGAGCGGTTCTTC. Translated, it gives CAWSVLPQERFF. The chain links TRBV30 to TRBJ2-1, with D hard to call. CDR3 length: 12 amino acids. Germline values: CDR1 GTSNPN, CDR2 SVGIG (reference sequence).

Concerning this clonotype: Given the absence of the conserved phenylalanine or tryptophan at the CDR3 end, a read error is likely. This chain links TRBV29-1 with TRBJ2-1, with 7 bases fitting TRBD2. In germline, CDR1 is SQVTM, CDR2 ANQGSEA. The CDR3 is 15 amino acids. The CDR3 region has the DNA TGCAGCGTTCGGGGGACTACAGCTGCTATCAATGGGCAGTTCCTC. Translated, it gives CSVRGTTAAINGQFL.

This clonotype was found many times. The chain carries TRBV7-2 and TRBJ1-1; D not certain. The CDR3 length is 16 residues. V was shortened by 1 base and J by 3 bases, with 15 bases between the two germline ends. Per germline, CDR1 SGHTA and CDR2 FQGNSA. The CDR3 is CASSLEVRSPYTEAFF. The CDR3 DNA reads TGTGCCAGCAGCTTAGAGGTACGTTCCCCATACACTGAAGCTTTCTTT.

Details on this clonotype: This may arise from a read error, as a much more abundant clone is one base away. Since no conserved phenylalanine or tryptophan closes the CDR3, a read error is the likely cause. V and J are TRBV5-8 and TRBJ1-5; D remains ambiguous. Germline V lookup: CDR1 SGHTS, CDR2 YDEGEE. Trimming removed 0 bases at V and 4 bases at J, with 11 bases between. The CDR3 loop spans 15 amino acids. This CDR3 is CASSLDRKQNQPQHS. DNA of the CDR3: TGTGCCAGCAGCTTGGACAGAAAACAAAATCAGCCCCAGCATTCT.

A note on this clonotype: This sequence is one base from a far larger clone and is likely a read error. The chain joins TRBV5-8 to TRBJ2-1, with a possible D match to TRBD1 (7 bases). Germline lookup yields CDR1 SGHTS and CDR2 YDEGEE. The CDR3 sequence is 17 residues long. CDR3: CASSPTEGAGGYKEQFF. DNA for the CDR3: TGTGCCAGCAGCCCAACCGAGGGGGCAGGGGGGTACAAAGAGCAGTTCTTC.

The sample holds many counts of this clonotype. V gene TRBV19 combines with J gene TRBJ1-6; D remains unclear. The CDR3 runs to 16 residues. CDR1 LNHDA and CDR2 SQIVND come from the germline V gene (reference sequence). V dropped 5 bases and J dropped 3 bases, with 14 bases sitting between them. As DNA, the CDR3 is TGTGCCAGTAGTCCGGACTCGGGCGTCTATAATTCACCCCTCCACTTT. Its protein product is CASSPDSGVYNSPLHF.

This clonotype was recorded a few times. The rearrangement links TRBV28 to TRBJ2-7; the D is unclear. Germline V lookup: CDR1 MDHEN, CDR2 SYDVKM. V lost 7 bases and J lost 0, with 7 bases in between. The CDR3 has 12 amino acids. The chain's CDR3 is CASTTFSYEQYF. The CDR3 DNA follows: TGTGCCAGCACTACGTTCTCCTACGAGCAGTACTTC.

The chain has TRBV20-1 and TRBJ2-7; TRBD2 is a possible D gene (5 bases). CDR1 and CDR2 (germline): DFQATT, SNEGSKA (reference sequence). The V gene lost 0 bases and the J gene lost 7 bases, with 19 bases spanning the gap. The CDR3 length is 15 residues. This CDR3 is CSARDFAGVREEQYF. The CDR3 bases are TGCAGTGCTAGAGATTTTGCGGGCGTGAGAGAGGAGCAGTACTTC.